This T cell receptor beta chain was documented in a study of CD8 T cells in Susac syndrome. This CDR3 contains 14 residues. From germline, CDR1 is ENHRY and CDR2 SYGVKD. Trimming took 6 bases from V and 3 from J, leaving 14 bases between them. RNA, at 0.5 to 1 ug, was reverse transcribed with random hexamers. From the immunoSEQ multiplex PCR reads, TCRdb called clonotypes with MiXCR, one entry per CDR3 protein. The table shows approximately 190,000 distinct CDR3 sequences, with under 97% occurring only once. Sequencing input: CD4+ T cells from PBMCs. This chain connects TRBV10-3 to TRBJ2-5; D might be TRBD1 (6 bases). The clonotype comes from a human donor with Susac syndrome. CDR3 DNA sequence: TGTGCCATCAGCTCCGGGACAATCAAAGAGACCCAGTACTTC. Translation gives CAISSGTIKETQYF.